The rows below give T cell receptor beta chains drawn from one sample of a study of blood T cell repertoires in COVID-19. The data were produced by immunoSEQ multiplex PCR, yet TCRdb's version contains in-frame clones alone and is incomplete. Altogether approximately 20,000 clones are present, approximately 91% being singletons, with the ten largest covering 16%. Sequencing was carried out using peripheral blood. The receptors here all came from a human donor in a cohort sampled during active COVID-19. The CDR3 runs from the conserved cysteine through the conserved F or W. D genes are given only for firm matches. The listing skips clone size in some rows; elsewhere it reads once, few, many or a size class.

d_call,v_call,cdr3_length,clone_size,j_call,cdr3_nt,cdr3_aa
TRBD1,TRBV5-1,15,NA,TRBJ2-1,TGCGCCAGCAGCTTGACACAGGGGCCTAGAAATGAGCAGTTCTTC,CASSLTQGPRNEQFF
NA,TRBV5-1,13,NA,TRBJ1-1,TGCGCCAGCAGCTTGGAGGTTGGAGGTAAAGCTTTCTTT,CASSLEVGGKAFF
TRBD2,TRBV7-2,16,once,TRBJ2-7,TGTGCCAGCAGCTTACTTAGTACTAGCGGGAGGGCCCAGCAGTACTTC,CASSLLSTSGRAQQYF
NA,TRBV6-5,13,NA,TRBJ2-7,TGTGCCAGCAGTTACTCGGGAGCCTACGAGCAGTACTTC,CASSYSGAYEQYF
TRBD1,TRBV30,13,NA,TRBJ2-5,TGTGCCTGGAGTGCGGACAGGGGTCAGACCCAGTACTTC,CAWSADRGQTQYF
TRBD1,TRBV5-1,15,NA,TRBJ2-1,TGCGCCAGCAGCTTGTCCGGGACAGCCCACAATGAGCAGTTCTTC,CASSLSGTAHNEQFF
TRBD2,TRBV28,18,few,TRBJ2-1,TGTGCCAGCACCCCCTCCCTGGGGACTAGCGTAGTATACAATGAGCAGTTCTTC,CASTPSLGTSVVYNEQFF
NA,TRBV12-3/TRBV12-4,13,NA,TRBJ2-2,TGTGCCAGCAGTTTAAAACAGACCGGGGAGCTGTTTTTT,CASSLKQTGELFF
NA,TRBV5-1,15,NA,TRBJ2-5,TGCGCCAGCAGCTTGGGGACTACCAAACAAGAGACCCAGTACTTC,CASSLGTTKQETQYF
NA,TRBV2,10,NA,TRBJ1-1,TGTGCCAGCAGTGTTTCAGGAGCTTTCTTT,CASSVSGAFF
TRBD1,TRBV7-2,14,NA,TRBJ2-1,TGTGCCAGCAGCCCGGAACAGGGGTTTAATGAGCAGTTCTTC,CASSPEQGFNEQFF